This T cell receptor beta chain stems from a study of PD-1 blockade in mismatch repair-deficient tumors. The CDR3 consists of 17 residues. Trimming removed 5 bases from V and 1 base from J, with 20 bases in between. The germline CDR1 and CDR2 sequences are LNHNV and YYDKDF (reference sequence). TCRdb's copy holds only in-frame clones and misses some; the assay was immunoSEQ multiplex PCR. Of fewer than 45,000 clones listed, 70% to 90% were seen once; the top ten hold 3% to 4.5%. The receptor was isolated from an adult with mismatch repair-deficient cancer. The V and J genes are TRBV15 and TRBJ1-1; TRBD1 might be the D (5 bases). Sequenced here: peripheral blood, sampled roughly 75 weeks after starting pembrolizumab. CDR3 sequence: CATSGTGIRVQNTEAFF. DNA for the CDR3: TGTGCCACCAGCGGAACCGGGATCAGGGTTCAGAACACTGAAGCTTTCTTT.